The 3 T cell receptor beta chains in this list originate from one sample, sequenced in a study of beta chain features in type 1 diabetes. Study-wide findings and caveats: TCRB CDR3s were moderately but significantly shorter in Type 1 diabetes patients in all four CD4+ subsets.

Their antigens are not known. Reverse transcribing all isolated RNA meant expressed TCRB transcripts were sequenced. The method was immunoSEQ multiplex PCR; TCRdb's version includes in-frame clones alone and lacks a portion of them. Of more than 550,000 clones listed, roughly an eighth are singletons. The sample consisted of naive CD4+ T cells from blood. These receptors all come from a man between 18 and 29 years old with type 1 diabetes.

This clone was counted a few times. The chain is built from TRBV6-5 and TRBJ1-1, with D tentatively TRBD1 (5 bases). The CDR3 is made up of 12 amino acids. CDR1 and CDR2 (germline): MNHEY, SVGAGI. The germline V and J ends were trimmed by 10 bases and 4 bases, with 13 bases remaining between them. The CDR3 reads CATARRGTEAFF. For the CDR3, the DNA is TGTGCCACCGCGCGGAGGGGCACTGAAGCTTTCTTT.

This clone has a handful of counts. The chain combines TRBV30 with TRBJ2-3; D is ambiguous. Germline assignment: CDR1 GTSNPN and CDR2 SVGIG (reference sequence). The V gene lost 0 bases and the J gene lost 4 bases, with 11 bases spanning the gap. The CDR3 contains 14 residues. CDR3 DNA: TGTGCCTGGAGTGTACTCCCTAACGCAGATACGCAGTATTTT. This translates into CAWSVLPNADTQYF.

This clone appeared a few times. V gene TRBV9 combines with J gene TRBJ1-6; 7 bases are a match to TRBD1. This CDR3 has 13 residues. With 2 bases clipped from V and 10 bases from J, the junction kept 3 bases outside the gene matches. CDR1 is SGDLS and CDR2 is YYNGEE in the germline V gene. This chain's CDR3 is CASSVQGESPLHF. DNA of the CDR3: TGTGCCAGCAGCGTCCAGGGGGAGTCACCCCTCCACTTT.